This T cell receptor beta chain was sequenced for a study of T cell responses to AZD1222 COVID-19 vaccine. Overall study: Second-dose groups at about 4 or about 12 weeks were pooled.

The data were produced by immunoSEQ multiplex PCR, yet TCRdb's version contains in-frame clones alone and is incomplete. The table includes 130,000 or so clones, about 94% detected once. General study findings and limits: Among vaccine-associated CD4 TCRs, coverage spanned spike, with dominance at 160-218 and 743-854. Clonal diversity may have been underestimated in mostly white British donors. No day 14 peak samples; only post-peak repertoires were characterized.

Notes on this clone: What it binds is unknown.

J lost 0 bases, V lost 6 bases, and 7 bases had no gene match. The CDR3 consists of 15 residues. The germline CDR1 and CDR2 sequences are MDHEN and SYDVKM. The clonotype was recovered from an adult in good health. The rearrangement uses TRBV28 and TRBJ1-2, with 7 bases lining up with TRBD1. This material consisted of peripheral blood, taken on day 0 of AZD1222 vaccination. The CDR3 DNA reads as TGTGCCAGCAGCAATCGACAGGGACCTAACTATGGCTACACCTTC. Protein sequence: CASSNRQGPNYGYTF.